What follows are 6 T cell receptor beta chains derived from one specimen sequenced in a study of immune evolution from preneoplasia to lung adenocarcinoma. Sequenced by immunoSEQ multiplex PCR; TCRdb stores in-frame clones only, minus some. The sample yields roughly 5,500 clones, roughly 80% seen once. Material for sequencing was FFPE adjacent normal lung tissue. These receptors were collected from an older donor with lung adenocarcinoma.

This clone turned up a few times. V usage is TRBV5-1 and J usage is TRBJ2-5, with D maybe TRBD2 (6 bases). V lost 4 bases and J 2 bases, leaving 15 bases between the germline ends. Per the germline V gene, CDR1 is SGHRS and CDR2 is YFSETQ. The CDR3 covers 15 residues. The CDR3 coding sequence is TGCGCCAGCAGCGAACAGACCGGGACTCAAGAGACCCAGTACTTC. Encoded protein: CASSEQTGTQETQYF.

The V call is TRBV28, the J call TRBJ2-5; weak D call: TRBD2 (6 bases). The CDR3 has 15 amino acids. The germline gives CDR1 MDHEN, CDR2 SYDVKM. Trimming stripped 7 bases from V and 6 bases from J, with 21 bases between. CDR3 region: CASTLGGGVLQTQYF. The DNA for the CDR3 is TGTGCCAGCACGTTGGGAGGAGGGGTACTACAGACCCAGTACTTC.

The CDR3 DNA follows: TGTGCCAGCAGCCCCCGGGGGGCGGGAGCCTACAATGAGCAGTTCTTC. It codes for CASSPRGAGAYNEQFF. The J gene is TRBJ2-1, the V gene TRBV9; possible D gene TRBD2, 7 bases. The germline CDR1 and CDR2 sequences are SGDLS and YYNGEE. The CDR3 is made up of 16 amino acids. V dropped 4 bases and J dropped 2 bases, with 16 bases sitting between them. The complete variable domain, with remaining parts taken from reference TRBV9 and TRBJ2-1, reads DSGVTQTPKHLITATGQRVTLRCSPRSGDLSVYWYQQSLDQGLQFLIQYYNGEERAKGNILERFSAQQFPDLHSELNLSSLELGDSALYFCASSPRGAGAYNEQFFGPGTRLTVL.

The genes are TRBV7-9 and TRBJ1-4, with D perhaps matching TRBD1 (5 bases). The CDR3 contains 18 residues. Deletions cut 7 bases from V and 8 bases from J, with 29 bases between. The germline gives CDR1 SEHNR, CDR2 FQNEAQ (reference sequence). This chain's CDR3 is CASTLSLGGAPGIEKLFF. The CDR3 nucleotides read TGTGCCAGCACTCTCTCCCTCGGCGGGGCCCCGGGGATAGAAAAACTGTTTTTT.

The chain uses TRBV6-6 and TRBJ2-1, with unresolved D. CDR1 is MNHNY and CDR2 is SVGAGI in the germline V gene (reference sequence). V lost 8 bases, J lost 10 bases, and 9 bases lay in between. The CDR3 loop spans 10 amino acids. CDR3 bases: TGTGCCAGCGGGTTCAGGGAGCAGTTCTTC. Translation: CASGFREQFF.

CDR3 in DNA: TGTGCCAGCAGTCCGGAAGGTAGGAGCAATCAGCCCCAGCATTTT. Translation: CASSPEGRSNQPQHF. V is TRBV27 and J is TRBJ1-5; unclear D gene. The ends were cut back, 5 bases at V and 1 base at J, with 12 bases in the middle. CDR1 and CDR2 (germline): MNHEY, SMNVEV (reference sequence). The CDR3 has 15 residues.